Sequencing of this TCR beta chain was carried out in a study of cytomegalovirus exposure and HLA in healthy donors. Only in-frame clones appear in the TCRdb table, and some are missing; sequencing was by immunoSEQ multiplex PCR. The profile shows 200,000 or so clones, 88% of them singletons. The CDR3 has 20 amino acids. Deletions cut 4 bases from V and 0 bases from J, with 25 bases between. The germline CDR1 and CDR2 sequences are MNHEY and SMNVEV (reference sequence). This sequence originates from a woman under 30 in good health and CMV-seronegative. The chain links TRBV27 to TRBJ2-4; tentative D call: TRBD1 (6 bases). The sequenced sample consisted of PBMCs. This CDR3 is CASSSYRVNGSHIAKNIQYF. The CDR3 DNA follows: TGTGCCAGCAGTTCCTACAGGGTAAATGGTTCCCACATAGCCAAAAACATTCAGTACTTC.